Following are 28 T cell receptor beta chains from one sample sequenced in a study of blood T cell repertoires in COVID-19. TCRdb's table, derived via immunoSEQ multiplex PCR, lists solely in-frame clones and lacks some. The table shows 53,000 or so clones, with around 90% occurring only once. Material for sequencing was peripheral blood. These receptors all come from a man older than 75 with acute or convalescent COVID-19.

This clone came up a few times. The chain joins TRBV6-2 or TRBV6-3 to TRBJ1-5; 7 nucleotides agree with TRBD1. The junction had 3 bases not matched to a gene; V was cut back by 6 bases and J by 7 bases. CDR1 and CDR2 (germline): MNHEY, SVGEGT. The CDR3 has 12 amino acids. The CDR3 reads CASSTGAQPQHF. As DNA, the CDR3 is TGTGCCAGCAGCACAGGGGCCCAGCCCCAGCATTTT.

V gene TRBV28 combines with J gene TRBJ2-1, with D possibly being TRBD1 (6 bases). V lost 2 bases, J lost 8 bases, and 13 bases lay in between. The CDR3 length is 14 residues. The germline V gene encodes CDR1 MDHEN and CDR2 SYDVKM. CDR3 sequence reads: CASSLGQGYHEQFF. DNA of the CDR3: TGTGCCAGCAGTTTAGGCCAGGGGTATCATGAGCAGTTCTTC.

V and J are TRBV5-6 and TRBJ2-5, with 9 bases matching TRBD2. The length of the CDR3 is 17 residues. Germline assignment: CDR1 SGHDT and CDR2 YYEEEE. Trimming took 1 base from V and 3 from J; bases not matched to a gene: 10. CDR3 in amino acids: CASSLYGVSGGEETQYF. CDR3 nucleotides: TGTGCCAGCAGCTTGTATGGGGTTAGCGGGGGAGAAGAGACCCAGTACTTC.

The sample holds one count of this clone. The V gene is TRBV5-1, the J gene TRBJ2-7; TRBD1 agrees at 8 bases. This CDR3 is built from 15 residues. Germline CDR1 and CDR2: SGHRS and YFSETQ. Germline trimming cut 0 bases from V and 2 bases from J; bases unmatched to any gene: 4. CDR3 DNA sequence: TGCGCCAGCAGCTTGGCAGGGGGCGCCGCCTACGAGCAGTACTTC. This encodes CASSLAGGAAYEQYF.

As concerns this clone: Within the sample, other DNA sequences also encode this same CDR3. The chain uses TRBV4-1 and TRBJ1-5; D may be TRBD1 (5 bases). The CDR3 loop spans 16 amino acids. Between the trimmed V and J ends, which lost 1 base and 2 bases, there was a span of 12 bases. Germline loops: CDR1 MGHRA, CDR2 YSYEKL. This CDR3 reads CASSQVGGGGNQPQHF. Here the CDR3 DNA reads TGCGCCAGCAGCCAAGTGGGGGGAGGGGGCAATCAGCCCCAGCATTTT.

This clone has only a few counts. The rearrangement links TRBV5-4 to TRBJ2-6; D gene ambiguous. The length of the CDR3 is 14 residues. V lost 7 bases and J lost 2, with 10 bases in between. The V gene's germline CDR1 is SGHNT and CDR2 YYREEE (reference sequence). The CDR3 DNA reads TGTGCCAGCCTTGACATAACTGGGGCCAACGTCCTGACTTTC. Protein product: CASLDITGANVLTF.

This clone appeared a single time. The chain is built from TRBV14 and TRBJ1-6, with a weak D call TRBD1 (6 bases). The CDR3 contains 16 residues. Trimming pared 4 bases from V and 0 bases from J, leaving 10 bases between. CDR1 is SGHDN, CDR2 FVKESK, per germline. Written as DNA, the CDR3 is TGTGCCAGCAGCCGTGGGGGCAGCTCCTATAATTCACCCCTCCACTTT. It yields the protein CASSRGGSSYNSPLHF.

CDR3 sequence reads: CASSQGRGLYNEQFF. CDR3 nucleotide sequence: TGTGCCAGCAGCCAAGGGCGGGGGCTTTACAATGAGCAGTTCTTC. The chain recombines TRBV3-1 (or the pseudogene TRBV3-2) with TRBJ2-1; D may be TRBD2 (7 bases). Germline CDR1 reads LGHDT; CDR2 reads YNNKEL (reference sequence). Trimming pared 1 base from V and 4 bases from J, leaving 11 bases between. CDR3 length equals 15 residues.

This sequence joins TRBV29-1 and TRBJ1-5; a weak D match, TRBD1 (6 bases). Germline V CDR1 and CDR2: SQVTM, ANQGSEA. The V end was cut by 1 base, the J end by 1 base, with 8 bases between. The CDR3 spans 14 residues. The CDR3 loop reads CSVEVTGSNQPQHF. The DNA for the CDR3 is TGCAGCGTTGAAGTTACAGGGAGCAATCAGCCCCAGCATTTT.

This clone came up a few times. V gene TRBV5-1 combines with J gene TRBJ1-2, with a possible D match to TRBD1 (6 bases). Germline loops: CDR1 SGHRS, CDR2 YFSETQ. This CDR3 has 16 residues. The V and J ends lost 0 bases and 4 bases respectively, with 16 bases between them. The CDR3 region is CASSLVGGGGVYGYTF. In DNA, the CDR3 is TGCGCCAGCAGCTTGGTTGGGGGCGGTGGAGTCTATGGCTACACCTTC.

V usage is TRBV19 and J usage is TRBJ1-2; TRBD1 matches at 11 bases. There are 20 residues in the CDR3. Germline V gene lookup returns CDR1 LNHDA and CDR2 SQIVND (reference sequence). The trim removed 1 base at V and 0 bases at J, leaving 13 bases unmatched. CDR3 nucleotides: TGTGCCAGTAGTATAGCCCGGACAGGGGGCATAAGGAGTTCTAACTATGGCTACACCTTC. Its translation is CASSIARTGGIRSSNYGYTF.

The chain has TRBV11-2 and TRBJ1-1, with a weak D call TRBD1 (5 bases). In germline, CDR1 is SGHAT, CDR2 FQNNGV. CDR3 length: 14 residues. V was clipped by 8 bases and J by 5 bases, with 18 bases between them. The CDR3 DNA reads TGTGCCAGCGACCGGGACTGGGAAGGTACTGAAGCTTTCTTT. Translated, it gives CASDRDWEGTEAFF.

The chain is built from TRBV12-3 or TRBV12-4 and TRBJ1-1, with D hard to call. The CDR3 spans 12 residues. Trimming removed 7 bases at V and 4 bases at J, with 10 bases between. The DNA for the CDR3 is TGTGCCAGCACGAGGCTGGGCACTGAAGCTTTCTTT. Translation gives CASTRLGTEAFF.

The chain joins TRBV19 to TRBJ1-5; D remains ambiguous. The CDR3 is made up of 14 amino acids. Germline V CDR1 and CDR2: LNHDA, SQIVND (reference sequence). V was cut by 2 bases and J by 5 bases, with 10 bases left in between. DNA for the CDR3: TGTGCCAGTAGTATATGGGAGGGCCATCAGCCCCAGCATTTT. This translates into CASSIWEGHQPQHF.

V gene TRBV9 combines with J gene TRBJ1-3; D unresolved. In germline, CDR1 is SGDLS, CDR2 YYNGEE. There are 17 residues in the CDR3. V lost 0 bases to trimming and J lost 0 bases, with 13 bases between them. In DNA, the CDR3 is TGTGCCAGCAGCGTAGCGGGTGGTCCTATCTCTGGAAACACCATATATTTT. Residues: CASSVAGGPISGNTIYF.

The genes are TRBV19 and TRBJ1-2; D ambiguous. From germline, CDR1 is LNHDA and CDR2 SQIVND (reference sequence). V was shortened by 3 bases and J by 2 bases, with 7 bases between the two germline ends. The CDR3 is 13 residues long. The chain's CDR3 is CASSILRNYGYTF. DNA of the CDR3: TGTGCCAGTAGTATCTTGCGCAACTATGGCTACACCTTC.

V gene TRBV21-1 combines with J gene TRBJ2-1; whether TRBD2, the table's D call, matches the DNA was not checked. TRBV21-1 has pseudogene status. This CDR3 spans 16 amino acids. As DNA, the CDR3 is TGTGCCAGCCGTGGGGCTAGCGGGGGAGTGTTCAATGAGCAGTTCTTC. Protein: CASRGASGGVFNEQFF.

V gene TRBV27 combines with J gene TRBJ1-6; perhaps TRBD1 as D (5 bases). There are 14 residues in the CDR3. V was trimmed by 5 bases and J by 7 bases, leaving 12 bases between them. Germline V CDR1 and CDR2: MNHEY, SMNVEV (reference sequence). For the CDR3, the DNA is TGTGCCAGCAGTCCTAGGGGTTCAAATTCACCCCTCCACTTT. Protein sequence: CASSPRGSNSPLHF.

This clone has only a few counts. The J gene is TRBJ1-2, the V gene TRBV10-3; weak D call: TRBD1 (5 bases). V gave up 3 bases and J gave up 5 bases, with 13 bases separating them. The CDR3 has 14 residues. The germline CDR1 and CDR2 sequences are ENHRY and SYGVKD. CDR3 in amino acids: CAISEPRQPYGYTF. CDR3 coding DNA: TGTGCCATCAGTGAACCAAGACAGCCTTATGGCTACACCTTC.

The V and J genes are TRBV6-1 and TRBJ2-4, with D perhaps TRBD1 (6 bases). V lost 0 bases to trimming and J lost 8 bases, with 14 bases between them. CDR3 length: 15 amino acids. In germline, CDR1 is MNHNS, CDR2 SASEGT. In DNA, the CDR3 is TGTGCCAGCAGTGAAGCGCTTCTGGCAGGGGACATTCAGTACTTC. The encoded protein is CASSEALLAGDIQYF.

The V gene is TRBV4-1, the J gene TRBJ2-5, with 10 nucleotides matching TRBD1. Germline V CDR1 and CDR2: MGHRA, YSYEKL. Unmatched junction bases numbered 7, after V lost 4 bases and J lost 2 bases. This CDR3 has 16 amino acids. The CDR3 sequence: CASSRGQGVLQETQYF. CDR3 DNA sequence: TGCGCCAGCAGCCGCGGACAGGGGGTGCTACAAGAGACCCAGTACTTC.

This clone appeared once. V is TRBV12-3 or TRBV12-4 and J is TRBJ1-1, with D hard to call. Trimming stripped 4 bases from V and 1 base from J, with 7 bases between. This CDR3 spans 13 amino acids. CDR3 in amino acids: CASSYNRNTEAFF. Here the CDR3 DNA reads TGTGCCAGCAGTTACAACAGGAACACTGAAGCTTTCTTT.

The chain couples TRBV2 to TRBJ1-5; a weak D match, TRBD1 (6 bases). The V end lost 0 bases, the J end lost 4 bases, and 13 bases lay between the germline ends. The CDR3 is made up of 16 amino acids. Germline CDR1 reads SNHLY; CDR2 reads FYNNEI. In DNA, the CDR3 is TGTGCCAGCAGTGAAGCGAACACCCAGGGGAATCAGCCCCAGCATTTT. It is translated as CASSEANTQGNQPQHF.

CDR3 residues: CASSLHSGGAETQYF. The CDR3 coding sequence is TGTGCCAGCAGTTTACATAGCGGGGGGGCAGAGACCCAGTACTTC. V is TRBV28 and J is TRBJ2-5; 11 bases fit TRBD2. V shed 2 bases and J 4 bases; nucleotides not matched to a gene: 3. CDR1 and CDR2 from the germline V gene are MDHEN and SYDVKM. This CDR3 is 15 amino acids long. The full variable domain, with the rest looked up from reference TRBV28 and TRBJ2-5, is DVKVTQSSRYLVKRTGEKVFLECVQDMDHENMFWYRQDPGLGLRLIYFSYDVKMKEKGDIPEGYSVSREKKERFSLILESASTNQTSMYLCASSLHSGGAETQYFGPGTRLLVL.

This sequence joins TRBV4-1 and TRBJ1-5; D is unresolved. V was clipped by 3 bases and J by 0 bases, with 6 bases between them. The germline CDR1 and CDR2 sequences are MGHRA and YSYEKL. The CDR3 loop spans 14 amino acids. CDR3 amino acids: CASSQGASNQPQHF. CDR3 bases: TGCGCCAGCAGCCAGGGAGCTAGCAATCAGCCCCAGCATTTT.

This sequence joins TRBV29-1 and TRBJ2-2, with 7 bases matching TRBD1. V shed 7 bases and J 6 bases; nucleotides not matched to a gene: 11. From germline, CDR1 is SQVTM and CDR2 ANQGSEA. CDR3 length: 14 residues. As DNA, the CDR3 is TGCAGCGCCCGATCCTGGGGGACAGCCGGGGAGCTGTTTTTT. The encoded protein is CSARSWGTAGELFF.

The chain links TRBV29-1 to TRBJ1-2; possible D gene TRBD1, 6 bases. V dropped 0 bases and J dropped 7 bases, with 12 bases sitting between them. Germline V CDR1 and CDR2: SQVTM, ANQGSEA. The CDR3 has 13 residues. The CDR3 DNA reads as TGCAGCGTTGAAGAAGTACAGGGCGGTGGCTACACCTTC. Protein sequence: CSVEEVQGGGYTF.

This rearrangement joins TRBV3-1 (or the pseudogene TRBV3-2) to TRBJ2-1; 8 bases are a match to TRBD2. Trimming at V came to 3 bases and at J to 8 bases, leaving 3 bases not matched to a gene. The germline CDR1 and CDR2 sequences are LGHDT and YNNKEL (reference sequence). The CDR3 has 13 amino acids. In DNA, the CDR3 is TGTGCCAGCAGCCAGGGACTAGAGGATGAGCAGTTCTTC. Translating gives CASSQGLEDEQFF.